This T cell receptor (beta chain) stems from a study of blood T cell repertoires in COVID-19. The overall study: Sources were T cells, B-cell-depleted T cells, or PBMCs; the material itself was cDNA or gDNA.

Profiling relied on immunoSEQ multiplex PCR, and the TCRdb table lists in-frame clones only, not all of them. The repertoire holds 200,000 to 250,000 clones, with around 80% as singletons. This CDR3 region has 11 residues. V lost 2 bases, J lost 3 bases, and 2 bases lay in between. CDR1 is SGHDT and CDR2 is YYEEEE in the germline V gene. The chain employs TRBV5-6 and TRBJ1-2; no reliable D call. The sequencing input was peripheral blood. This sequence was found in an elderly woman with active or convalescent COVID-19. This CDR3 reads CASSFDYGYTF. The CDR3 nucleotides are TGTGCCAGCAGCTTCGACTATGGCTACACCTTC.